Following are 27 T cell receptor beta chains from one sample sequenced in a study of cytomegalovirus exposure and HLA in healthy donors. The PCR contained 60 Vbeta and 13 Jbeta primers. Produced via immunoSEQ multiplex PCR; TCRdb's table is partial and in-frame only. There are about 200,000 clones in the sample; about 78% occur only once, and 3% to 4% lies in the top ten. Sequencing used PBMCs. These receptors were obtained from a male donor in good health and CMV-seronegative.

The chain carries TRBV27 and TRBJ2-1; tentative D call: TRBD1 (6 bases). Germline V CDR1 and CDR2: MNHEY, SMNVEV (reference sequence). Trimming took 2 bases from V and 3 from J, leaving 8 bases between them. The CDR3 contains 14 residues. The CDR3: CASSLQGFYNEQFF. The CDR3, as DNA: TGTGCCAGCAGTTTACAGGGGTTCTACAATGAGCAGTTCTTC.

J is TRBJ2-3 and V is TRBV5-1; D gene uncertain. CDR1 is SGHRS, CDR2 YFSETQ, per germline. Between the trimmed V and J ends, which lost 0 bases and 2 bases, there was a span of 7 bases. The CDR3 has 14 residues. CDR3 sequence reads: CASSLAVLTDTQYF. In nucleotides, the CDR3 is TGCGCCAGCAGCTTGGCTGTCCTCACAGATACGCAGTATTTT.

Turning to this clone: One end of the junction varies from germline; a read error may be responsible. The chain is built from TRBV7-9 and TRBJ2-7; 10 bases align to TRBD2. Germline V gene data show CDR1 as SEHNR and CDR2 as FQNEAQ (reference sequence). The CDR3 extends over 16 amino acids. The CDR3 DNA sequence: TGTTCCAGCAGCCCCAGGACTAGCGGTTTGTCCTACGAGCAGTACTTC. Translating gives CSSSPRTSGLSYEQYF.

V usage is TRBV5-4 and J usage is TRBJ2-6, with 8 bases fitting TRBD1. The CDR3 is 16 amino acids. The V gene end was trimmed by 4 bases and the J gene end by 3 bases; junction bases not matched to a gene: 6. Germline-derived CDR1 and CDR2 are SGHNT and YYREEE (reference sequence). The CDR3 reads CASSVGQGRGANVLTF. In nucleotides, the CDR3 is TGTGCCAGCAGCGTTGGACAGGGTCGTGGGGCCAACGTCCTGACTTTC.

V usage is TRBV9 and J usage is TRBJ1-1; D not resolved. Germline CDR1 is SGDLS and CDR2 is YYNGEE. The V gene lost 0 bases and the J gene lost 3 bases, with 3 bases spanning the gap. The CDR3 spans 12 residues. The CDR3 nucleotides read TGTGCCAGCAGCGTAGGCGACACTGAAGCTTTCTTT. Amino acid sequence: CASSVGDTEAFF.

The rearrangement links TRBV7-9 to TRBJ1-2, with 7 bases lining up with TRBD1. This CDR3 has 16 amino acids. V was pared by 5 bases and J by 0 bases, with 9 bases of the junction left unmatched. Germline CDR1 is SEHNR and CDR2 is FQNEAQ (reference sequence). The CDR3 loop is CASSLNQGQPNYGYTF. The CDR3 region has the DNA TGTGCCAGCAGCCTCAATCAGGGACAGCCTAACTATGGCTACACCTTC.

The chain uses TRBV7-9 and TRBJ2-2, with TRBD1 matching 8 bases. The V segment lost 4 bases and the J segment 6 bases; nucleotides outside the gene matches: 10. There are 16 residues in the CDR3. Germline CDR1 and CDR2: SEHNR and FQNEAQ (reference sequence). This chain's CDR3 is CASSSVGQGNSGELFF. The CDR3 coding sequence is TGTGCCAGCAGCTCAGTCGGACAGGGAAACTCCGGGGAGCTGTTTTTT. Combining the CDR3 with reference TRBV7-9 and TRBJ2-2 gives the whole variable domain DTGVSQNPRHKITKRGQNVTFRCDPISEHNRLYWYRQTLGQGPEFLTYFQNEAQLEKSRLLSDRFSAERPKGSFSTLEIQRTEQGDSAMYLCASSSVGQGNSGELFFGEGSRLTVL.

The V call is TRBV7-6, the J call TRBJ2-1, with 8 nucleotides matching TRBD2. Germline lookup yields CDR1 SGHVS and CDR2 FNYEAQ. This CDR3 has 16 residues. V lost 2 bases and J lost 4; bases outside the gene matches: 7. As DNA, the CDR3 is TGTGCCAGCAGCTTATTTACTAGCGGAGGGTACAATGAGCAGTTCTTC. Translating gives CASSLFTSGGYNEQFF.

The CDR3 here is CASSLDAGETQYF. As DNA, the CDR3 is TGTGCCAGCAGCTTAGATGCAGGAGAGACCCAGTACTTC. The rearrangement links TRBV7-2 to TRBJ2-5; no firm D call. Germline loops: CDR1 SGHTA, CDR2 FQGNSA. The CDR3 totals 13 residues. Between the trimmed V and J ends, which lost 1 base and 4 bases, there was a span of 7 bases.

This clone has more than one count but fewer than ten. The CDR3 region has the DNA TGTGCCAGCAGTCAGGGAAATTCCCCCCTCTACGAGCAGTACTTC. Amino acid sequence: CASSQGNSPLYEQYF. The chain combines TRBV5-6 with TRBJ2-7; tentatively, D is TRBD1 (5 bases). Germline V gene sequence: CDR1 SGHDT, CDR2 YYEEEE. V was cut by 5 bases and J by 3 bases, with 18 bases left in between. The CDR3 length is 15 residues.

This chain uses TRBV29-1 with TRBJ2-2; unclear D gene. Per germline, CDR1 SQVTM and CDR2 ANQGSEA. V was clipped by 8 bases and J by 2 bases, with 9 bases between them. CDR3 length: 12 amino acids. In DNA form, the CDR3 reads TGCAGCATCGGGTCCAACACCGGGGAGCTGTTTTTT. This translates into CSIGSNTGELFF.

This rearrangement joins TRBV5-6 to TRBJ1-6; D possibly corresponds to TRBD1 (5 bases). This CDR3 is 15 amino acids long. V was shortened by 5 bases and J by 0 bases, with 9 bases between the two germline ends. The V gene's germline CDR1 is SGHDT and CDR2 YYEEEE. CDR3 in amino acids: CASSGGSSYNSPLHF. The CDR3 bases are TGTGCCAGCAGTGGGGGGTCCTCCTATAATTCACCCCTCCACTTT.

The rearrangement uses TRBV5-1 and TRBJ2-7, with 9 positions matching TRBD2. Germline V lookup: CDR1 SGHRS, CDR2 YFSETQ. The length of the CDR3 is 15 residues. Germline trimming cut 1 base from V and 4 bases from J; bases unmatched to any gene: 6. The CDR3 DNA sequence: TGCGCCAGCAGCTTGAGTAGCGGGAGTGCTTACGAGCAGTACTTC. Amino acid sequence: CASSLSSGSAYEQYF.

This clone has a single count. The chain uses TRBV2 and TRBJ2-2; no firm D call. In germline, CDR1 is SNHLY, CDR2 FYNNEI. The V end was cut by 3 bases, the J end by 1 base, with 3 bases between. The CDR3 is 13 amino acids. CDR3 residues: CASSERNTGELFF. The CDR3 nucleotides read TGTGCCAGCAGTGAGCGGAACACCGGGGAGCTGTTTTTT.

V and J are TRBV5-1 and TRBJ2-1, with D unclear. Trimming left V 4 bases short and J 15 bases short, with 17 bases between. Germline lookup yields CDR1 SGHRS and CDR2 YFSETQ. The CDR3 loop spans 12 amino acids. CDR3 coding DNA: TGCGCCAGCAGCCAAGACCTCGAGGTTCGGTTCTTC. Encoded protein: CASSQDLEVRFF.

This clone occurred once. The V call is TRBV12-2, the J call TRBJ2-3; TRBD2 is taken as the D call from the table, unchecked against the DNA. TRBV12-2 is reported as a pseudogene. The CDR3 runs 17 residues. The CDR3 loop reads CASRPRYSGGTTDTQYF. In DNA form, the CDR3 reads TGTGCAAGTCGCCCTCGGTATAGCGGGGGGACCACAGATACGCAGTATTTT.

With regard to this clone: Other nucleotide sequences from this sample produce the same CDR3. As DNA, the CDR3 is TGTGCCAGCTCACCAGGGACAGGGTTCTACGAGCAGTACTTC. This gives the protein CASSPGTGFYEQYF. The chain is built from TRBV18 and TRBJ2-7, with 9 bases matching TRBD1. Germline V gene lookup returns CDR1 KGHSH and CDR2 LQKENI. Unmatched junction bases numbered 2, after V lost 2 bases and J lost 3 bases. The length of the CDR3 is 14 residues.

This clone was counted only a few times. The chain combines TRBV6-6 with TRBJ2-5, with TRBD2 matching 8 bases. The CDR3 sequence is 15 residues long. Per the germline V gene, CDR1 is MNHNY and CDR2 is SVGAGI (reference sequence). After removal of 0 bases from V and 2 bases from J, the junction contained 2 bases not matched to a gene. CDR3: CASSYSTGGQETQYF. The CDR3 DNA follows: TGTGCCAGCAGTTACTCCACGGGAGGGCAAGAGACCCAGTACTTC.

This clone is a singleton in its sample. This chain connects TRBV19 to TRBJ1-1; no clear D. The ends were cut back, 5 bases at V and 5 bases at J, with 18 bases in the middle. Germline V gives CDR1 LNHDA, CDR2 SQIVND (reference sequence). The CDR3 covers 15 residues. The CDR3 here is CASSLGRTPGTEAFF. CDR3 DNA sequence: TGTGCCAGTAGTCTCGGTAGGACTCCTGGGACTGAAGCTTTCTTT.

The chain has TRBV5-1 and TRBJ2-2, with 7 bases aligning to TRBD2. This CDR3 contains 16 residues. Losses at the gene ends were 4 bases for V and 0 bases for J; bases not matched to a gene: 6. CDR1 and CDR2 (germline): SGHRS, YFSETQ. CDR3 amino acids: CASSRAGNTNTGELFF. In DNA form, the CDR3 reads TGCGCCAGCAGCCGAGCGGGGAACACGAACACCGGGGAGCTGTTTTTT.

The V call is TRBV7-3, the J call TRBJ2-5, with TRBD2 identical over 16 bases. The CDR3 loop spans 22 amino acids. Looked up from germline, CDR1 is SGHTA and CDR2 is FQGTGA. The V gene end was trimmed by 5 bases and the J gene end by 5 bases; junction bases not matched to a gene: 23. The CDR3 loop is CASSLGQGKGLAGGPRGETQYF. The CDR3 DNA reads TGTGCCAGCAGCCTGGGACAGGGCAAGGGACTAGCGGGAGGGCCTCGGGGGGAGACCCAGTACTTC.

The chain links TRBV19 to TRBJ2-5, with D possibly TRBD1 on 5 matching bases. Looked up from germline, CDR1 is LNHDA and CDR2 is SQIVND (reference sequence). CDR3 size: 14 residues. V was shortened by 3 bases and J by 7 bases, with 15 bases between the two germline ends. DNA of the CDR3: TGTGCCAGTAGTATGGCAGGGTCCAGTGGGACCCAGTACTTC. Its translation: CASSMAGSSGTQYF.

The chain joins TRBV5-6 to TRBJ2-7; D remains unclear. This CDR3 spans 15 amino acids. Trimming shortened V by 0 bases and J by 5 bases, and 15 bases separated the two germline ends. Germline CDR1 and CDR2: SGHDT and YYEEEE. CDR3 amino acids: CASSLVSGDPHEQYF. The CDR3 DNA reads TGTGCCAGCAGCTTGGTGTCGGGTGACCCCCACGAGCAGTACTTC.

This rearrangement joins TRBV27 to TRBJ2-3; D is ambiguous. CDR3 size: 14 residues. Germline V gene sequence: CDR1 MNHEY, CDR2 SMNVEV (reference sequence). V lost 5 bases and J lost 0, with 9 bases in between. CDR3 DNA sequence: TGTGCCAGCAGTCCCTATACTAGCACAGATACGCAGTATTTT. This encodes CASSPYTSTDTQYF.

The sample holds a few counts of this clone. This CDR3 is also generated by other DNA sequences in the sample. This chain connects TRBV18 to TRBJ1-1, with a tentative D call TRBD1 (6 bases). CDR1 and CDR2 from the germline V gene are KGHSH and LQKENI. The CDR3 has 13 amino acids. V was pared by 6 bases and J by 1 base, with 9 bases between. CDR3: CASSRTENTEAFF. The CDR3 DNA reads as TGTGCCAGCTCGCGGACAGAGAACACTGAAGCTTTCTTT.

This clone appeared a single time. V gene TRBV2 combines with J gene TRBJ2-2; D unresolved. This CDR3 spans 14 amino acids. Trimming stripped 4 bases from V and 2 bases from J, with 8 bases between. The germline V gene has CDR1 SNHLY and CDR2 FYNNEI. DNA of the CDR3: TGTGCCAGCAGTGGGCTAGTAAACACCGGGGAGCTGTTTTTT. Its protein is CASSGLVNTGELFF.

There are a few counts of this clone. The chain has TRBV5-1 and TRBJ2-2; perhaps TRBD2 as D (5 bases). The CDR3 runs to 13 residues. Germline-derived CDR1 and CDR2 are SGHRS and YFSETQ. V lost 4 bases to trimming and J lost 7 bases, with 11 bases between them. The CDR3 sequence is CASSGPGSGELFF. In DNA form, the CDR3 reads TGCGCCAGCAGCGGACCTGGGAGCGGGGAGCTGTTTTTT.